The present T cell receptor (beta chain) was sequenced within a study of post-analysis software for immune sequencing data. Overall study context: The courses of disease that were included comprised relapsing-remitting, secondary progressive and progressive-relapsing multiple sclerosis. Study-level findings and limits: Significantly lower normalized Chao1 diversity was seen in multiple sclerosis patients than in controls. Roughly five TRBV segments, including TRBV5-6, TRBV5-1 and TRBV20-1, were more frequent in patients than controls. Samples from a shared batch, those prepared together, strongly co-clustered by F measure.

With 0 bases removed from V and 0 bases from J, the gap between germline ends came to 9 bases. The germline V gene encodes CDR1 LGHDT and CDR2 YNNKEL (reference sequence). CDR3 size: 17 residues. Unique molecular identifiers were built into the TCR beta cDNA libraries. When roughly 1 to 10 million T cells were used, they gave about 550,000 cDNA molecules. TCRdb re-called the PCR reads with MiXCR, one entry per CDR3 protein. This sample has fewer than 900,000 distinct CDR3 sequences, with around 46% found just once. This clonotype appeared a few times. Its antigen is as yet unknown. Input material: blood. The source is a girl under 18 with multiple sclerosis. The V call is TRBV3-1, the J call TRBJ1-6; no clear D. CDR3 sequence (DNA): TGTGCCAGCAGCCAAGACCCGAGGAGCTCCTATAATTCACCCCTCCACTTT. It translates to CASSQDPRSSYNSPLHF.